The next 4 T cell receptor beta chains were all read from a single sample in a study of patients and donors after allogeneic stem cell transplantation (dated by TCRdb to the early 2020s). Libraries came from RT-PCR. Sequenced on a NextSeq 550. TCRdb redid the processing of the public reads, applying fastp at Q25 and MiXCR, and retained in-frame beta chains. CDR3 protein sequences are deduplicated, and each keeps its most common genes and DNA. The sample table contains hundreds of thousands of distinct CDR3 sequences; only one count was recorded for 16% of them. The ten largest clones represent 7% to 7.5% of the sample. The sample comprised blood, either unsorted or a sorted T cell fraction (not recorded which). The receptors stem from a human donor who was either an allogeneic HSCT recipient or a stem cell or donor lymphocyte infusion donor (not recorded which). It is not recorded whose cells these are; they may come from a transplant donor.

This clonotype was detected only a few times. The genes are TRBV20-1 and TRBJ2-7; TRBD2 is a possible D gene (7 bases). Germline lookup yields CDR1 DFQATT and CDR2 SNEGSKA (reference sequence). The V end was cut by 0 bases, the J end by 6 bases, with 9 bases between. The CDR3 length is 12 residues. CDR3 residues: CSAREGGREQYF. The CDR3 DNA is TGCAGTGCTAGAGAGGGGGGGCGCGAGCAGTACTTC.

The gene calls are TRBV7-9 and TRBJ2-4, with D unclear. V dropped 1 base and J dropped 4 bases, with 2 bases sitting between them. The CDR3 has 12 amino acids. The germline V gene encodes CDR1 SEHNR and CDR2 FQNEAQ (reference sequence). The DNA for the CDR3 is TGTGCCAGCAGCTTAGGGAAAAACATTCAGTACTTC. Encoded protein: CASSLGKNIQYF.

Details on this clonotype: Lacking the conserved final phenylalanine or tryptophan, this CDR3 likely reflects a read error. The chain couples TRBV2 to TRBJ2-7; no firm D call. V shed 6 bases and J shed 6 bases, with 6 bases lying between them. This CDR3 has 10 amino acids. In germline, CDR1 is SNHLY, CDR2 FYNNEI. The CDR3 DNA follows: TGTGCCAGCAGCTATCGCGAGCAGTACCTC. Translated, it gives CASSYREQYL.

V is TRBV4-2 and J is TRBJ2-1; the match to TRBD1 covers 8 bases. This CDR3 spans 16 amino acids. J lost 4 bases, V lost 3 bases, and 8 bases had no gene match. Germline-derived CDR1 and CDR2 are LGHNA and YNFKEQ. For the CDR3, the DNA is TGTGCCAGCAGCCACCGACAGGGGTTCAGTTACAATGAGCAGTTCTTC. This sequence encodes CASSHRQGFSYNEQFF.